This T cell receptor (beta chain) was captured in a study of identical twins. MiXCR was run by TCRdb on the 5' RACE reads, yielding one entry per CDR3 protein. Among approximately 210,000 distinct CDR3 sequences listed, about 16% were seen once. This CDR3 contains 17 residues. Germline V lookup: CDR1 SEHNR, CDR2 FQNEAQ (reference sequence). V was clipped by 3 bases and J by 6 bases, with 21 bases between them. This clonotype occurred a few times. In addition, the sample was reused for a study of T cells expressing NK-cell markers.

The chain links TRBV7-9 to TRBJ2-1; maybe TRBD1 (7 bases). This clonotype was obtained from a woman between 18 and 29 years old in good health. The specimen was CD8+ T cells sorted from blood. The CDR3 region is CASSFPNTGAGGNEQFF. CDR3 coding DNA: TGTGCCAGCAGCTTCCCGAATACAGGGGCCGGGGGCAATGAGCAGTTCTTC.